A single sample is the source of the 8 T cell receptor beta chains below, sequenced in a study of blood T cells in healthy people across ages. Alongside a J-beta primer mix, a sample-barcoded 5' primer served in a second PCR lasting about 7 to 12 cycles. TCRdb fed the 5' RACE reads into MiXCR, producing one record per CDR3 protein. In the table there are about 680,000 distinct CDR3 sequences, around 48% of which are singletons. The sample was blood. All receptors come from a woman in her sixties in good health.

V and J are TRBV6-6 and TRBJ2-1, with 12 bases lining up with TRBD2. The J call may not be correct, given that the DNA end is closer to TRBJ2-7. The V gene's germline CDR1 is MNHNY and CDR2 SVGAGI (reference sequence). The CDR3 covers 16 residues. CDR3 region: CASSYSTSGSGNEQYF. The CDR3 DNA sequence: TGTGCCAGCAGTTACTCGACTAGCGGGAGTGGGAATGAGCAGTACTTC.

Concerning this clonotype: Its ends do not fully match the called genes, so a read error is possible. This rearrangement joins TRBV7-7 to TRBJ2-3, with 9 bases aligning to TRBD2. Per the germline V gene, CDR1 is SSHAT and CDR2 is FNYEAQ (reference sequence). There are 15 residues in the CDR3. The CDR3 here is CASSLYAGGSDTQYF. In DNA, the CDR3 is TGTGCTAGCAGCTTATACGCGGGAGGGTCAGATACGCAGTATTTT. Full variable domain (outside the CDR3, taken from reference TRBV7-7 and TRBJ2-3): GAGVSQSPRYKVTKRGQDVTLRCDPISSHATLYWYQQALGQGPEFLTYFNYEAQPDKSGLPSDRFSAERPEGSISTLTIQRTEQRDSAMYRCASSLYAGGSDTQYFGPGTRLTVL.

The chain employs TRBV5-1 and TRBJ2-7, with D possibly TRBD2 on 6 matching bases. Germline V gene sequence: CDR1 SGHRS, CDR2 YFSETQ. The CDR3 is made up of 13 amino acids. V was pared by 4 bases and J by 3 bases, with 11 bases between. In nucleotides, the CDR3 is TGCGCCAGCAGCCTGGAGGGGTACTACGAGCAGTACTTC. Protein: CASSLEGYYEQYF. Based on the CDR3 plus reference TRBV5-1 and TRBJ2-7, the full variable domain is KAGVTQTPRYLIKTRGQQVTLSCSPISGHRSVSWYQQTPGQGLQFLFEYFSETQRNKGNFPGRFSGRQFSNSRSEMNVSTLELGDSALYLCASSLEGYYEQYFGPGTRLTVT.

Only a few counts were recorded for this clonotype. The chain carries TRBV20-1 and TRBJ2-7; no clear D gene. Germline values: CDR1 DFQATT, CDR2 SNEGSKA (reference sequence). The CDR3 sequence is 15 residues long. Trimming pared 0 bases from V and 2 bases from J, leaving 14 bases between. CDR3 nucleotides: TGCAGTGCTAGAGATCGAAAGGGCAACCCCTACGAGCAGTACTTC. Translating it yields CSARDRKGNPYEQYF.

The CDR3 nucleotides read TGTGCCAGCAGTGAAGGGTGGGCAGAAAAACTGTTTTTT. This codes for CASSEGWAEKLFF. The chain is built from TRBV2 and TRBJ1-4; D uncertain. V was cut by 1 base and J by 8 bases, with 8 bases left in between. Germline CDR1 SNHLY, CDR2 FYNNEI. The CDR3 runs 13 residues.

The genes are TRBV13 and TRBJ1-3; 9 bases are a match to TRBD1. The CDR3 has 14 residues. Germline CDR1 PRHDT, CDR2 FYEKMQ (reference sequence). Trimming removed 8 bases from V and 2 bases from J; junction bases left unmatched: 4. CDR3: CASRWTGAGNTIYF. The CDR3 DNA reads TGTGCCAGCCGATGGACAGGGGCTGGAAACACCATATATTTT.

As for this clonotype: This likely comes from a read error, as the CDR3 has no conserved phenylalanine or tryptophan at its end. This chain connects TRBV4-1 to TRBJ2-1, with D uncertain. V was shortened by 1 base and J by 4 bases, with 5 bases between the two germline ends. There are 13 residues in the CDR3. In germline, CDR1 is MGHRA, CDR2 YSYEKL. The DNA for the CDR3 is TGCGCCAGCAGCCAAGGCCAGTACAATGAGCAGTTCGTC. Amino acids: CASSQGQYNEQFV.

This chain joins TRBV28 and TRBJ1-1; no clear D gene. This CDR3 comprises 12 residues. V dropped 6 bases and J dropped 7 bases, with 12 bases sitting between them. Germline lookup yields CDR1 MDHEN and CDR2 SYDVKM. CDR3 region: CASSPRRDEAFF. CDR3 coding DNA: TGTGCCAGCAGCCCCCGACGAGATGAAGCTTTCTTT.